A selection of T cell receptor beta chains follows, all from one sample in a study of blood T cell repertoires in COVID-19. The assay was immunoSEQ multiplex PCR, and TCRdb's table has in-frame clones only and misses some. The sample consists of 150,000 to 180,000 clones, over 75% of them appearing once. The material sequenced was peripheral blood. The source of these receptors is a man aged 55 to 70 with COVID-19, enrolled during active disease. CDR3s include the opening cysteine and the closing phenylalanine or tryptophan. D genes are given only for firm matches. The size field is filled for only some rows; it gives once, few, many or a size class.

TRBD1	-	TRBJ2-5	TRBV27	TGTGCCAGCAGAACAGTCCGGGACAGGGGGTATGTGACCCAGTACTTC	CASRTVRDRGYVTQYF
-	-	TRBJ1-2	TRBV7-8	TGTGCCAGCAGCTTGGAGCCGGCAGTCTATGGCTACACCTTC	CASSLEPAVYGYTF
-	-	TRBJ1-5	TRBV5-6	TGTGCCAGCAGCAGATTAGACGGGATAATTCGGGACAATCAGCCCCAGCATTTT	CASSRLDGIIRDNQPQHF
TRBD1	-	TRBJ1-1	TRBV7-2	TGTGCCAGCAGCCCTACAGGGGGCGCGGGGAACACTGAAGCTTTCTTT	CASSPTGGAGNTEAFF
TRBD1	-	TRBJ2-5	TRBV5-1	TGCGCCAGCAGCTTGGCAGGGGGAGCGGAGACCCAGTACTTC	CASSLAGGAETQYF
TRBD2	-	TRBJ2-2	TRBV19	TGTGCCAGTAATGTCCAGGGAGGGACTCAAGTTAACACCGGGGAGCTGTTTTTT	CASNVQGGTQVNTGELFF
TRBD1	-	TRBJ2-1	TRBV7-2	TGTGCCAGCAGCTTAGCGCACAGGGGGCAGAATGAGCAGTTCTTC	CASSLAHRGQNEQFF
-	-	TRBJ2-1	TRBV18	TGTGCCAGCTCACCACTAGCGTTTGGGCGTCAGTCCTACAATGAGCAGTTCTTC	CASSPLAFGRQSYNEQFF
TRBD1	few	TRBJ1-5	TRBV28	TGTGCCAGCAGCGATAGACAGGGGGCTAAACAGCCCCAGCATTTT	CASSDRQGAKQPQHF
TRBD1	-	TRBJ1-4	TRBV7-9	TGTGCCAGCAGCCACAGTGGCAGGGGGGCGTCTAATGAAAAACTGTTTTTT	CASSHSGRGASNEKLFF
-	-	TRBJ2-7	TRBV7-9	TGTGCCAGCAGCTTAGGATTCACGGGTTTAGGCGAGCAGTACTTC	CASSLGFTGLGEQYF
TRBD2	-	TRBJ2-3	TRBV9	TGTGCCAGCAGCGTAGGGGGTAGCGGGACAAATACGCAGTATTTT	CASSVGGSGTNTQYF
-	-	TRBJ1-1	TRBV7-2	TGTGCCAGCAGATTGCGACAGCAGAACACTGAAGCTTTCTTT	CASRLRQQNTEAFF
-	once	TRBJ1-1	TRBV29-1	TGCAGCGTTAGTGATAGCACTGAAGCTTTCTTT	CSVSDSTEAFF
TRBD1	-	TRBJ1-5	TRBV28	TGTGCCAGCAGTCCGAGGGACAGGGGGAGTCAGCCCCAGCATTTT	CASSPRDRGSQPQHF
TRBD1	few	TRBJ2-7	TRBV12-3/TRBV12-4	TGTGCCAGCACCCTATCAGGGGGCGAGCAGTACTTC	CASTLSGGEQYF
-	-	TRBJ1-1	TRBV29-1	TGCAGCGTCATACATTGGGCCACTGAAGCTTTCTTT	CSVIHWATEAFF
-	-	TRBJ1-1	TRBV18	TGTGCCAGCTCACCGGAGAGGGTGCGATCTGAAGCTTTCTTT	CASSPERVRSEAFF
-	-	TRBJ1-6	TRBV11-2	TGTGCCAGCAGCCGTTTCGGGGTCGCGAATTCACCCCTCCACTTT	CASSRFGVANSPLHF
-	-	TRBJ2-3	TRBV3-1/TRBV3-2	TGTGCCAGCAGCCCTGACCCCCCCGGGACAACAGGCACAGATACGCAGTATTTT	CASSPDPPGTTGTDTQYF
TRBD2	-	TRBJ2-5	TRBV7-7	TGTGCTAGCAGCTCGACGGGACTAGCGGGGAGTTCCCCTAAAGAGACCCAGTACTTC	CASSSTGLAGSSPKETQYF
TRBD1	-	TRBJ2-7	TRBV7-9	TGTGCCAGCAGCTTAGAGACAGGGAGCTCCTACGAGCAGTACTTC	CASSLETGSSYEQYF
-	-	TRBJ1-1	TRBV11-3	TGTGCCAGCAGCTTCGAGATGAACACTGAAGCTTTCTTT	CASSFEMNTEAFF
-	-	TRBJ1-2	TRBV7-8	TGTGCCAGCAGCTTAGCCACTAACTATGGCTACACCTTC	CASSLATNYGYTF
TRBD1	-	TRBJ1-2	TRBV5-1	TGCGCCAGCAGCGAGAGGGGCCAGGGGGCGGGCGGCTACACCTTC	CASSERGQGAGGYTF
-	-	TRBJ1-5	TRBV16	TGTGCCAGCAGCCAATCCTTCGGGACAAATCAGCCCCAGCATTTT	CASSQSFGTNQPQHF
TRBD2	-	TRBJ2-2	TRBV7-9	TGTGCCAGCAACCTAGCGGGAGGGACCTCCGGGGAGCTGTTTTTT	CASNLAGGTSGELFF
-	-	TRBJ2-1	TRBV18	TGTGCCAGCTCACCACCTATGAGCTCCTACAATGAGCAGTTCTTC	CASSPPMSSYNEQFF
TRBD2	-	TRBJ2-3	TRBV7-3	TGTGCCAGCAGCTTAACCGCGGGGGGCGGCGGTAGGACAGATACGCAGTATTTT	CASSLTAGGGGRTDTQYF
-	-	TRBJ2-5	TRBV6-1	TGTGCCAGCAGTGATTGGACAGAGGAGACCCAGTACTTC	CASSDWTEETQYF
-	-	TRBJ1-4	TRBV6-6	TGTGCCAGCAGTTACGACGGAGGAAAACTGTTTTTT	CASSYDGGKLFF
TRBD1	-	TRBJ2-2	TRBV19	TGTGCCAGTGCATCGACAGGGGCCGGCACCGGGGAGCTGTTTTTT	CASASTGAGTGELFF
-	-	TRBJ1-6	TRBV2	TGTGCCAGCAGTGAACAGGGCCAAAATTCACCCCTCCACTTT	CASSEQGQNSPLHF
-	-	TRBJ2-5	TRBV18	TGTGCCAGCTCACCACCGGGCCTAAGGTACCAAGAGACCCAGTACTTC	CASSPPGLRYQETQYF
-	few	TRBJ2-5	TRBV27	TGTGCCAGCAGTTTATTACTCGGGAACGCCAGGGAGACCCAGTACTTC	CASSLLLGNARETQYF
TRBD1	-	TRBJ1-1	TRBV7-2	TGTGCCAGCAGCTTAAGACAACTAGGGACAGGGGTTTTTGCTTTCTTT	CASSLRQLGTGVFAFF
-	-	TRBJ2-7	TRBV5-1	TGCGCCAGCAGCCTTGAGGGGCGGGGAGGCCAAGGTGAGCAGTACTTC	CASSLEGRGGQGEQYF
TRBD1	-	TRBJ1-2	TRBV6-5	TGTGCCAGCAGGAACGATCTAGGGACAGGGAAAGGCTACACCTTC	CASRNDLGTGKGYTF
-	-	TRBJ2-1	TRBV7-9	TGTGCCAGCAGCCTTGATACTCTGCCGGGTGAGCAGTTCTTC	CASSLDTLPGEQFF
-	-	TRBJ1-3	TRBV18	TGTGCCAGCTTTCAGGGCTCTGGAAACACCATATATTTT	CASFQGSGNTIYF
TRBD1	-	TRBJ1-5	TRBV2	TGTGCCAGTTGGGGGACAGGGGGCAATCAGCCCCAGCATTTT	CASWGTGGNQPQHF
TRBD1	-	TRBJ1-6	TRBV6-1	TGTGCCAGCAGTGACCCGACAGGGAGGTCCTATAATTCACCCCTCCACTTT	CASSDPTGRSYNSPLHF
-	-	TRBJ2-3	TRBV9	TGTGCCAGCAGCGTAACCCCGGTGGGCTTCGGAAGCACAGATACGCAGTATTTT	CASSVTPVGFGSTDTQYF
-	once	TRBJ2-2	TRBV2	TGTGCCAGCAGAAAGGGGTCGGGGAACACCGGGGAGCTGTTTTTT	CASRKGSGNTGELFF
-	-	TRBJ1-2	TRBV19	TGTGCCAGTACCCCCCGGAACTATGGCTACACCTTC	CASTPRNYGYTF
-	-	TRBJ1-2	TRBV28	TGTGCCAGCAGATCCACAGGGACAAATGGCTACACCTTC	CASRSTGTNGYTF
TRBD1	-	TRBJ2-1	TRBV6-1	TGTGCCAGCAGTGAAGGACAGGGGTGGGATGAGCAGTTCTTC	CASSEGQGWDEQFF
-	few	TRBJ1-1	TRBV6-2/TRBV6-3	TGTGCCAGCAGTTACTCGGGACGGGCGGGGACTGAAGCTTTCTTT	CASSYSGRAGTEAFF
-	-	TRBJ2-7	TRBV5-1	TGCGCCAGCAGCTTGGAGGGGTGGGTCGACGAGCAGTACTTC	CASSLEGWVDEQYF
TRBD1	-	TRBJ2-7	TRBV30	TGTGCCTTTTTACCGAGACAGGGATTAAAGGGCGAGCAGTACTTC	CAFLPRQGLKGEQYF
-	-	TRBJ1-4	TRBV7-2	TGTGCCAGCAGCTCCCCCACGGGGGGGGTCCATGAAAAACTGTTTTTT	CASSSPTGGVHEKLFF
TRBD1	-	TRBJ2-7	TRBV19	TGTGCCAGTAGTGGGGGACAGATCCCTTTCTACGAGCAGTACTTC	CASSGGQIPFYEQYF
TRBD2	-	TRBJ2-3	TRBV18	TGTGCCAGCTCACCACCGGGAGGGGTCACAGATACGCAGTATTTT	CASSPPGGVTDTQYF